Listed below are T cell receptor beta chains from one sample, sequenced in a study of beta chain features in type 1 diabetes. The data were produced by immunoSEQ multiplex PCR, yet TCRdb's version contains in-frame clones alone and is incomplete. The sample shows around 300,000 clones, more than 9.5% of them seen only once. The sequenced sample consisted of naive CD4+ T cells from blood. The source of these receptors is a woman in her twenties or thirties in good health. Both conserved end residues are part of each CDR3. A D gene is named only where the DNA matches it firmly. Some rows mark clone size as missing; the rest say once, few, many or name a class of expanded clone.

j_gene,abundance,d_gene,v_gene,CDR3nt,CDR3aa
TRBJ2-3,NA,TRBD2,TRBV5-6,TGTGCCAGCAGTGCTACTAGCGGCCGCACAGATACGCAGTATTTT,CASSATSGRTDTQYF
TRBJ2-7,NA,TRBD2,TRBV29-1,TGCAGCGTTCAAAGCGGGAACTCCTACGAGCAGTACTTC,CSVQSGNSYEQYF
TRBJ2-5,few,NA,TRBV7-2,TGTGCCAGCAGCTCGACAGTCCAAGAGACCCAGTACTTC,CASSSTVQETQYF
TRBJ2-2,few,NA,TRBV27,TGTGCCAGCAGTTTATGGCACCCTGGCAACACCGGGGAGCTGTTTTTT,CASSLWHPGNTGELFF
TRBJ2-7,few,TRBD2,TRBV19,TGTGCCAGTAGACCCGGGACTAGCGGATACGAGCAGTACTTC,CASRPGTSGYEQYF
TRBJ2-7,few,NA,TRBV30,TGTGCCTGGAGTGGCCCCCCGTACAGCGAGCAGTACTTC,CAWSGPPYSEQYF
TRBJ2-1,NA,TRBD2,TRBV9,TGTGCCAGCCGGCGGGGAGGGGCCCAAAACAATGAGCAGTTCTTC,CASRRGGAQNNEQFF
TRBJ2-1,NA,NA,TRBV2,TGTGCCAGCATGGCCAGCGAGTACAATGAGCAGTTCTTC,CASMASEYNEQFF
TRBJ2-3,few,TRBD2,TRBV28,TGTGCCGGGACTGAAGCGGGATCCCCGGATACGCAGTATTTT,CAGTEAGSPDTQYF
TRBJ1-5,NA,TRBD1,TRBV7-2,TGTGCCAGCAGCTCAAGGACAGGCCTCAATCAGCCCCAGCATTTT,CASSSRTGLNQPQHF
TRBJ2-7,NA,TRBD1,TRBV5-6,TGTGCCAGCAGCCCACGGACAGGGGGCGCACTCTACGAGCAGTACTTC,CASSPRTGGALYEQYF
TRBJ2-3,few,TRBD2,TRBV18,TGTGCCAGCTCACCACCGAGCGGGAGGGGAGATACGCAGTATTTT,CASSPPSGRGDTQYF
TRBJ2-1,NA,NA,TRBV29-1,TGCAGCGTTGTTGGCCGGCACGTAGAGGACTCCTACAATGAGCAGTTCTTC,CSVVGRHVEDSYNEQFF